Following are 29 T cell receptor beta chains from one sample sequenced in a study of cytomegalovirus exposure and HLA in healthy donors (dated by TCRdb to about 2017). The library was generated by the immunoSEQ multiplex PCR assay. For the multiplex PCR, a mixture combining 60 forward primers for TCR Vbeta segments and 13 reverse primers for TCR Jbeta segments was used. TCRdb obtained this table from immuneACCESS and retained in-frame rearrangements with V and J assigned. These tables miss some clones; where compared with another copy, unresolved V genes account for less than half of the shortfall, and the remainder is unexplained. The table for this sample lists 190,000 or so clones; approximately 85% of them were counted only once. The ten most abundant clones make up under 7.5% of the sample. Sequenced material: PBMCs. The receptors stem from a woman aged 50 to 60 in good health and CMV-seropositive.

This rearrangement joins TRBV30 to TRBJ1-4; the match to TRBD1 covers 8 bases. This CDR3 spans 16 amino acids. The V gene end was trimmed by 8 bases and the J gene end by 0 bases; junction bases not matched to a gene: 11. Germline V gene sequence: CDR1 GTSNPN, CDR2 SVGIG (reference sequence). The CDR3 is CARTGGQGPTNEKLFF. The CDR3 nucleotides are TGTGCCAGAACCGGTGGACAGGGACCAACTAATGAAAAACTGTTTTTT. Full variable domain (outside the CDR3, taken from reference TRBV30 and TRBJ1-4): SQTIHQWPATLVQPVGSPLSLECTVEGTSNPNLYWYRQAAGRGLQLLFYSVGIGQISSEVPQNLSASRPQDRQFILSSKKLLLSDSGFYLCARTGGQGPTNEKLFFGSGTQLSVL.

The J gene is TRBJ2-3, the V gene TRBV6-1, with TRBD1 matching over 8 bases. With V trimmed by 2 bases and J by 6 bases, 1 base remained unmatched. This CDR3 has 13 residues. CDR1 is MNHNS, CDR2 SASEGT, per germline. Written as DNA, the CDR3 is TGTGCCAGCAGTGAAAACAGGGGGGATACGCAGTATTTT. It codes for CASSENRGDTQYF.

The chain carries TRBV27 and TRBJ2-3; 15 bases match TRBD2. V lost 6 bases to trimming and J lost 3 bases; unmatched junction nucleotides: 7. The CDR3 has 17 residues. CDR1 is MNHEY and CDR2 is SMNVEV in the germline V gene (reference sequence). The CDR3 loop reads CASSRPGLAGGTDTQYF. CDR3 DNA: TGTGCCAGCAGCAGGCCGGGACTAGCGGGAGGAACAGATACGCAGTATTTT.

The V and J genes are TRBV19 and TRBJ1-4, with 8 bases fitting TRBD1. CDR3 length: 13 residues. CDR1 and CDR2 from the germline V gene are LNHDA and SQIVND (reference sequence). Trimming took 6 bases from V and 6 from J; bases not matched to a gene: 3. The CDR3 sequence is CASSPGQDEKLFF. The CDR3 DNA reads TGTGCCAGTAGCCCGGGACAGGATGAAAAACTGTTTTTT.

V and J are TRBV10-3 and TRBJ2-7; no definite D call. The CDR3 sequence is 14 residues long. V was shortened by 6 bases and J by 3 bases, with 15 bases between the two germline ends. Germline lookup yields CDR1 ENHRY and CDR2 SYGVKD. CDR3 DNA: TGTGCCATCAGCCACAGCTCAGAAAACTACGAGCAGTACTTC. Translating it yields CAISHSSENYEQYF.

J is TRBJ2-3 and V is TRBV19; TRBD2 aligns across 16 bases. Germline values: CDR1 LNHDA, CDR2 SQIVND (reference sequence). After removal of 8 bases from V and 3 bases from J, the junction contained 8 bases not matched to a gene. This CDR3 spans 17 amino acids. CDR3: CASHSPGLAGGTDTQYF. The CDR3 bases are TGTGCCAGTCATTCCCCGGGACTAGCGGGGGGGACAGATACGCAGTATTTT.

The chain employs TRBV5-6 and TRBJ2-3; TRBD1 matches 9 bases. The J segment lost 3 bases and the V segment lost 5 bases, leaving 10 bases of the junction unmatched. CDR3 size: 16 residues. In germline, CDR1 is SGHDT, CDR2 YYEEEE. This CDR3 is CASRPGPGQGTDTQYF. CDR3 DNA: TGTGCCAGCAGGCCAGGCCCGGGACAGGGTACAGATACGCAGTATTTT.

The chain couples TRBV28 to TRBJ1-2; possibly TRBD1 for D (6 bases). V gave up 6 bases and J gave up 7 bases, with 15 bases separating them. CDR1 is MDHEN, CDR2 SYDVKM, per germline. The CDR3 has 13 residues. CDR3 in amino acids: CASRPPGAAGYTF. The CDR3 bases are TGTGCCAGCAGACCCCCAGGGGCTGCTGGCTACACCTTC.

The gene calls are TRBV19 and TRBJ1-3; 7 bases line up with TRBD1. This CDR3 has 18 amino acids. V lost 5 bases, J lost 1 base, and 14 bases stayed unmatched. From germline, CDR1 is LNHDA and CDR2 SQIVND (reference sequence). The DNA for the CDR3 is TGTGCCAGTAGTCGGGCCGTAGGACAGGACGGATCTGGAAACACCATATATTTT. Amino acids: CASSRAVGQDGSGNTIYF.

This sequence joins TRBV18 and TRBJ1-5, with D maybe TRBD1 (5 bases). The CDR3 is 14 residues long. Germline V gives CDR1 KGHSH, CDR2 LQKENI. The ends were cut back, 6 bases at V and 2 bases at J, with 11 bases in the middle. CDR3 loop: CASSPGGGNQPQHF. For the CDR3, the DNA is TGTGCCAGCTCCCCCGGAGGGGGCAATCAGCCCCAGCATTTT.

This chain connects TRBV9 to TRBJ2-1; TRBD2 aligns across 11 bases. V dropped 0 bases and J dropped 4; count of bases not matched to a gene: 6. The CDR3 extends over 17 amino acids. From germline, CDR1 is SGDLS and CDR2 YYNGEE. The CDR3 spells CASSVGLAGGPYNEQFF. CDR3 DNA sequence: TGTGCCAGCAGCGTAGGTTTAGCGGGAGGGCCTTACAATGAGCAGTTCTTC.

The chain has TRBV5-6 and TRBJ2-5, with 15 bases matching TRBD2. Trimming at V came to 2 bases and at J to 7 bases, leaving 6 bases not matched to a gene. Per germline, CDR1 SGHDT and CDR2 YYEEEE. This CDR3 has 16 residues. The CDR3 DNA is TGTGCCAGCAGCTTCAGCCCGGGACTAGCGGGAGGGACCCAGTACTTC. Encoded protein: CASSFSPGLAGGTQYF.

As for this clone: The germline gene is not matched at one end of the junction; a read error may be the cause. The V call is TRBV7-9, the J call TRBJ1-1, with a possible D match to TRBD1 (5 bases). CDR1 and CDR2 (germline): SEHNR, FQNEAQ (reference sequence). The CDR3 has 16 amino acids. CDR3 nucleotides: TGTTCCAGCAGCCCTGTCTTTGGGGGGATGAACACTGAAGCTTTCTTT. Protein product: CSSSPVFGGMNTEAFF. Full variable domain (outside the CDR3, taken from reference TRBV7-9 and TRBJ1-1): DTGVSQNPRHKITKRGQNVTFRCDPISEHNRLYWYRQTLGQGPEFLTYFQNEAQLEKSRLLSDRFSAERPKGSFSTLEIQRTEQGDSAMYLCSSSPVFGGMNTEAFFGQGTRLTVV.

The chain employs TRBV7-9 and TRBJ2-5; 8 bases are shared with TRBD1. J was trimmed by 4 bases and V by 1 base; bases with no gene match: 5. This CDR3 spans 15 amino acids. Germline V CDR1 and CDR2: SEHNR, FQNEAQ (reference sequence). The CDR3 DNA sequence: TGTGCCAGCAGCTTAGGGCAGGGGGCGGCAGAGACCCAGTACTTC. It is translated as CASSLGQGAAETQYF. The full variable domain, in which reference TRBV7-9 and TRBJ2-5 provide the parts outside the CDR3, is DTGVSQNPRHKITKRGQNVTFRCDPISEHNRLYWYRQTLGQGPEFLTYFQNEAQLEKSRLLSDRFSAERPKGSFSTLEIQRTEQGDSAMYLCASSLGQGAAETQYFGPGTRLLVL.

The V call is TRBV19, the J call TRBJ2-3; TRBD2 matches 10 bases. V was pared by 7 bases and J by 2 bases, with 6 bases of the junction left unmatched. The CDR3 totals 15 residues. Germline V lookup: CDR1 LNHDA, CDR2 SQIVND (reference sequence). DNA of the CDR3: TGTGCCAGTAACGGACTAGCGGATAACACAGATACGCAGTATTTT. This codes for CASNGLADNTDTQYF. Full variable domain (outside the CDR3, taken from reference TRBV19 and TRBJ2-3): DGGITQSPKYLFRKEGQNVTLSCEQNLNHDAMYWYRQDPGQGLRLIYYSQIVNDFQKGDIAEGYSVSREKKESFPLTVTSAQKNPTAFYLCASNGLADNTDTQYFGPGTRLTVL.

This rearrangement joins TRBV7-6 to TRBJ2-7; a weak D match, TRBD1 (6 bases). The CDR3 consists of 13 residues. In germline, CDR1 is SGHVS, CDR2 FNYEAQ. V was clipped by 5 bases and J by 1 base, with 9 bases between them. In nucleotides, the CDR3 is TGTGCCAGCAGCCCAGGGACATCCTACGAGCAGTACTTC. It encodes CASSPGTSYEQYF. The entire variable domain, with the rest obtained from reference TRBV7-6 and TRBJ2-7, is as follows: GAGVSQSPRYKVTKRGQDVALRCDPISGHVSLYWYRQALGQGPEFLTYFNYEAQQDKSGLPNDRFSAERPEGSISTLTIQRTEQRDSAMYRCASSPGTSYEQYFGPGTRLTVT.

This clone has just a few counts. This rearrangement joins TRBV5-1 to TRBJ2-1; 7 bases align to TRBD1. The CDR3 spans 15 residues. Germline V gene lookup returns CDR1 SGHRS and CDR2 YFSETQ. J gave up 12 bases and V 3 bases, and 15 bases lay outside the gene matches. This CDR3 is CASSSSGTDRLGQFF. The CDR3 nucleotides are TGCGCCAGCAGCTCGTCCGGGACAGACCGTTTGGGGCAGTTCTTC. The entire variable domain, with the rest obtained from reference TRBV5-1 and TRBJ2-1, is as follows: KAGVTQTPRYLIKTRGQQVTLSCSPISGHRSVSWYQQTPGQGLQFLFEYFSETQRNKGNFPGRFSGRQFSNSRSEMNVSTLELGDSALYLCASSSSGTDRLGQFFGPGTRLTVL.

V gene TRBV7-2 combines with J gene TRBJ2-7; 10 nucleotides agree with TRBD2. V was pared by 2 bases and J by 4 bases, with 5 bases of the junction left unmatched. Per the germline V gene, CDR1 is SGHTA and CDR2 is FQGNSA. This CDR3 contains 15 residues. The CDR3 bases are TGTGCCAGCAGCTTACAAGCGGGAGGGGCATACGAGCAGTACTTC. Translation gives CASSLQAGGAYEQYF.

The gene calls are TRBV7-2 and TRBJ1-2; D is perhaps TRBD1 (6 bases). Per germline, CDR1 SGHTA and CDR2 FQGNSA. V lost 5 bases, J lost 4 bases, and 20 bases lay in between. The CDR3 is 16 amino acids. CDR3 amino acids: CASSNYLDSTAYGYTF. CDR3 sequence (DNA): TGTGCCAGCAGCAATTACCTGGACAGCACAGCCTATGGCTACACCTTC.

The chain employs TRBV2 and TRBJ1-2, with D perhaps matching TRBD1 (6 bases). Germline CDR1 is SNHLY and CDR2 is FYNNEI. This CDR3 spans 15 amino acids. The V gene lost 6 bases and the J gene lost 0 bases, with 14 bases spanning the gap. In DNA, the CDR3 is TGTGCCAGCAGGAGGGGGAGAATTACTAACTATGGCTACACCTTC. Protein product: CASRRGRITNYGYTF. The whole variable domain, remainder taken from reference TRBV2 and TRBJ1-2, is EPEVTQTPSHQVTQMGQEVILRCVPISNHLYFYWYRQILGQKVEFLVSFYNNEISEKSEIFDDQFSVERPDGSNFTLKIRSTKLEDSAMYFCASRRGRITNYGYTFGSGTRLTVV.

The chain uses TRBV7-2 and TRBJ2-5; the D is unclear. The CDR3 extends over 14 amino acids. CDR1 is SGHTA, CDR2 FQGNSA, per germline. Trimming cost V 1 base and J 2 bases, with 8 bases left between them. CDR3 residues: CASSLGGQQETQYF. CDR3 bases: TGTGCCAGCAGCTTAGGAGGCCAGCAAGAGACCCAGTACTTC.

This chain connects TRBV4-3 to TRBJ2-1; D might be TRBD1 (5 bases). V lost 1 base to trimming and J lost 7 bases, with 8 bases between them. CDR1 is LGHNA, CDR2 YSLEER, per germline. The CDR3 runs 13 residues. The chain's CDR3 is CASSQAPGNEQFF. The DNA of the CDR3 is TGCGCCAGCAGCCAAGCACCAGGGAATGAGCAGTTCTTC.

The chain joins TRBV10-3 to TRBJ1-5; no firm D call. V dropped 10 bases and J dropped 2 bases, with 9 bases sitting between them. Germline V gene data show CDR1 as ENHRY and CDR2 as SYGVKD. The CDR3 totals 12 residues. The chain's CDR3 is CATTEGNQPQHF. In DNA form, the CDR3 reads TGTGCCACCACCGAGGGCAATCAGCCCCAGCATTTT.

The J gene is TRBJ2-1, the V gene TRBV7-2, with 11 bases aligning to TRBD1. Germline CDR1 SGHTA, CDR2 FQGNSA. V was pared by 5 bases and J by 6 bases, with 9 bases of the junction left unmatched. CDR3 length: 16 amino acids. CDR3 sequence: CASSLPGQGGTNEQFF. The CDR3 DNA follows: TGTGCCAGCAGCCTACCGGGACAGGGGGGCACCAATGAGCAGTTCTTC.

The chain uses TRBV29-1 and TRBJ2-7, with TRBD2 matching over 8 bases. Germline lookup yields CDR1 SQVTM and CDR2 ANQGSEA. Trimming took 5 bases from V and 3 from J; bases not matched to a gene: 9. This CDR3 has 14 amino acids. The chain's CDR3 is CSVYLGLGSYEQYF. In DNA form, the CDR3 reads TGCAGCGTTTACCTGGGACTAGGAAGCTACGAGCAGTACTTC.

The rearrangement links TRBV7-2 to TRBJ1-2; no clear D gene. This CDR3 has 14 amino acids. Germline lookup yields CDR1 SGHTA and CDR2 FQGNSA. V shed 5 bases and J shed 8 bases, with 18 bases lying between them. The CDR3 region has the DNA TGTGCCAGCAGCGCCAGGTCCGGGGAAGGGGGCTACACCTTC. Its translation: CASSARSGEGGYTF.

The chain links TRBV28 to TRBJ2-6; 8 bases are a match to TRBD1. V shed 4 bases and J 1 base; nucleotides not matched to a gene: 15. This CDR3 spans 20 amino acids. The germline CDR1 and CDR2 sequences are MDHEN and SYDVKM. CDR3 DNA sequence: TGTGCCAGCAGTTCCCCGCAGGGGGCAAAGCGGTCTTCTGGGGCCAACGTCCTGACTTTC. This translates into CASSSPQGAKRSSGANVLTF.

This chain connects TRBV9 to TRBJ1-2; TRBD1 aligns across 7 bases. The CDR3 spans 15 residues. V lost 4 bases and J lost 0; bases outside the gene matches: 6. CDR1 SGDLS and CDR2 YYNGEE come from the germline V gene. In nucleotides, the CDR3 is TGTGCCAGCAGCCTGGGACAGCTAGCTAACTATGGCTACACCTTC. Translation gives CASSLGQLANYGYTF. The full variable domain, with the rest looked up from reference TRBV9 and TRBJ1-2, is DSGVTQTPKHLITATGQRVTLRCSPRSGDLSVYWYQQSLDQGLQFLIQYYNGEERAKGNILERFSAQQFPDLHSELNLSSLELGDSALYFCASSLGQLANYGYTFGSGTRLTVV.

The CDR3 nucleotides read TGTGCCAGCAGCTTAGCCGAGTTCGGACAGGGAGGCACTGAAGCTTTCTTT. Translated, it gives CASSLAEFGQGGTEAFF. The gene calls are TRBV7-9 and TRBJ1-1; TRBD1 agrees at 8 bases. The J segment lost 4 bases and the V segment lost 0 bases, leaving 10 bases of the junction unmatched. Germline V gene data show CDR1 as SEHNR and CDR2 as FQNEAQ (reference sequence). The CDR3 is made up of 17 amino acids.